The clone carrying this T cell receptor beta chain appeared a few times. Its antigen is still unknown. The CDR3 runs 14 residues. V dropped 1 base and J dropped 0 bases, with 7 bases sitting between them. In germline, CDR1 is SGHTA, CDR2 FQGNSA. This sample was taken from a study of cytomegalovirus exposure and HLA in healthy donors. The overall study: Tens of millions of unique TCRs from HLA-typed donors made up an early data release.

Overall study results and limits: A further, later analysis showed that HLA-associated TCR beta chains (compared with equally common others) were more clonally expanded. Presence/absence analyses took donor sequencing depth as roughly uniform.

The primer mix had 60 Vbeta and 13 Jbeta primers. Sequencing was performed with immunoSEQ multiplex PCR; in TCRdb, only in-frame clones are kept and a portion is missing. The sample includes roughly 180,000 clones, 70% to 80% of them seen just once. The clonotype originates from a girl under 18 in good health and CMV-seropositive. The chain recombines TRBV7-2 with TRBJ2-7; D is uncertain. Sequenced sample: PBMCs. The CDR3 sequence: CASSLVTASYEQYF. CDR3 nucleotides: TGTGCCAGCAGCTTAGTTACAGCCTCCTACGAGCAGTACTTC.